The source of this T cell receptor (beta chain) is a study of blood T cell repertoires in COVID-19. Study-level background: PBMCs, B-cell-depleted T cells, or T cells were the source of the cDNA or gDNA that made up the material.

This study enrolled people aged about 18 to 95 from approximately 25 US geographic areas. In the original analysis: Counts of nucleated cells, estimated from reference gene primer amplification, were obtained. Profiling relied on immunoSEQ multiplex PCR, and the TCRdb table lists in-frame clones only, not all of them. The V and J calls and clone size come from that table; D and trimming were worked out from the DNA. The table lists approximately 350,000 clones, 85% to 90% of them singletons. The CDR3 covers 13 residues. The V end lost 10 bases, the J end lost 7 bases, and 19 bases lay between the germline ends. Germline V CDR1 and CDR2: LNHDA, SQIVND (reference sequence).

This sequence was found in a man between 18 and 29 years old who had recovered from COVID-19. Sequencing was done on a sample of PBMCs or T cells enriched from blood (not recorded which). The gene calls are TRBV19 and TRBJ2-5; maybe TRBD2 (6 bases). The CDR3 sequence: CATGTGSVGTQYF. The CDR3 coding sequence is TGTGCCACCGGGACTGGGTCTGTTGGGACCCAGTACTTC.